The sequence of this TCR beta chain was determined in a study of T cell repertoires in cytomegalovirus infection. Across the whole study: Both CMV infection and a matching HLA type were indicated by public TCR beta signatures.

Germline V gives CDR1 MNHEY, CDR2 SVGEGT. The CDR3 has 14 amino acids. Trimming pared 5 bases from V and 0 bases from J, leaving 8 bases between. TCRdb fed the reads into MiXCR, producing one record per CDR3 protein. The data hold 250,000 or so distinct CDR3 sequences, with about 18% observed a single time. The rearrangement links TRBV6-2 or TRBV6-3 to TRBJ2-1; D gene uncertain. The sample comprised CD8+ T cells from PBMCs. The TCR comes from a human donor in good health (CMV status not recorded). Some clones in this sample may be carry-over from other donors' samples. This CDR3 reads CASSPVSSYNEQFF. DNA of the CDR3: TGTGCCAGCAGTCCCGTGAGCTCCTACAATGAGCAGTTCTTC.